This TCR beta chain was obtained from a study of immune aging and cytomegalovirus after organ transplant (dated by TCRdb to about 2021). The study in broad terms: Every transplant recipient was given three-drug immunosuppression consisting of prednisone, tacrolimus, and mycophenolate.

Reading the label with the study, this specimen's time point is: five sample-tagged time points from pre-transplant (day -1) to day 368 post-transplant, pooled. Thawed PBMC were stimulated for roughly eleven hours with a CMV IE-1 overlapping peptide library without transport inhibitors. After thawing, cells were rested overnight and were then stimulated in R10 medium with CD28/CD49d costimulation. The IE-1 peptide library was composed of 15-amino-acid peptides with overlaps of 11 amino acids. Each time point was barcoded using BD Single-Cell Multiplexing Kit Sample Tags, after which the barcoded samples were pooled and stained with oligo-conjugated anti-CD45RA plus sorting antibodies. A BD FACSAria III was used to sort CMV-responsive CD8+CD137+ and CD4+CD154+ T cells at 4-way purity. Blood was drawn into EDTA vacutainers and was processed by Ficoll gradient within 1-24 hours. Libraries were made using single-cell sequencing. The instrument was an Illumina NovaSeq 6000. The BD Rhapsody Targeted mRNA and AbSeq Reagent Kit was used in a microwell format for cell capture and library preparation. Libraries were prepared to cover TCR, sample tags, AbSeq, and targeted mRNA from the Human T-Cell Expression Panel plus custom TOX and TOX2 primers. An Illumina NovaSeq was used to sequence the libraries. The paper's data handling went like this. The analysis covered around 10,000 cells in total, of which about 7,000 were CD8 T cells and around 4,500 were CD8 T cells with an identifiable TCR CDR3. The BD Rhapsody Targeted Analysis Pipeline, including V(D)J processing, was run on the Seven Bridges Genomics platform to process the raw data. SeqGeq 1.6.0 was used for quality control, Sample Tag demultiplexing with Lex-BDSMK, clone identification with VDJ Explorer, and Seurat clustering. Clones making up <1% of CD8 T cells were classified as non-expanded, and clones making up >2.5% of the sample were classified as clonal expansions. In-frame beta chains were kept once TCRdb had trimmed the public reads at Q25 with fastp and called clones with MiXCR. CDR3 protein sequences are deduplicated, and each keeps its most common genes and DNA. TCRdb's processing, not the study's, gives the V and J calls here. In this sample the table shows about 21,000 distinct CDR3 sequences, roughly 38% of which occur a single time. Jointly, the top ten make up about 25% of the sample.

The germline V gene provides CDR1 WSHSY and CDR2 SAAADI. Trimming removed 8 bases from V and 0 bases from J, leaving 17 bases between the germline ends. The CDR3 adds up to 15 amino acids, both ends counted. The CDR3 DNA has 45 bases and is translated from base 1. A note on this clonotype: Its specific antigen is unknown. The CDR3 does not end in the conserved phenylalanine or tryptophan, so this is likely a read error.

The investigation overall reported the following: Post-transplant increases in aged-phenotype cells were observed regardless of clone size, following viremia and occurring earlier in large clones (days 200-264) than in small clones. Large clones contained a bigger proportion of TEMRA cells, and over time the seven largest clones (1904 cells) picked up aged and TEMRA cells and lost TCM cells. CD57 was not measured in the sequencing data, so a conservative gene-based aging definition was used instead.

The sequenced sample was CMV peptide-activated CD4+ and CD8+ T cells sorted from blood, obtained at five time points, pooled. The cell subset or site label for this specimen denotes: sorted CD8+CD137+ and CD4+CD154+ T cells after 11 to 12 h CMV IE-1 peptide stimulation. The rearrangement joined TRBV10-2 to TRBJ2-7, with no confidently assigned D gene. This receptor was obtained from a female donor who had a heart transplant and CMV viremia. Read as DNA, the sequence is TGCGCCAGCGGAAAGGTCAGTTCAAGCTCCTACGAGCAGTACCTC. This encodes CASGKVSSSSYEQYL.